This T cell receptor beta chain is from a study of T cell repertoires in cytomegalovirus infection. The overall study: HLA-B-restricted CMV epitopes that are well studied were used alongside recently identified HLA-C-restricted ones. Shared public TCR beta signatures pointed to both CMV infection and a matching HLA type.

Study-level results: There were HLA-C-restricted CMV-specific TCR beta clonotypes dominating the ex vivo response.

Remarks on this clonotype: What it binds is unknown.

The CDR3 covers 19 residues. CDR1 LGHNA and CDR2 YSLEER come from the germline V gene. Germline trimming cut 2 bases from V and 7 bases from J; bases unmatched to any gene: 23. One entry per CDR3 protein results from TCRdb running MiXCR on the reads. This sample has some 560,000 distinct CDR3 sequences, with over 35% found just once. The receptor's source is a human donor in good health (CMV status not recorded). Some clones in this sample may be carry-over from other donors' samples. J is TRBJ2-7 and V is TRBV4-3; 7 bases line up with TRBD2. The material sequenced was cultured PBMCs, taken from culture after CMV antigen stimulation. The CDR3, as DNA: TGCGCCAGCAGCCAACCCGGGGCGGCTAGCGGAACCCCTGCGAGGGAGCAGTACTTC. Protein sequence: CASSQPGAASGTPAREQYF.